This passage covers 19 T cell receptor beta chains from one sample sequenced in a study of chemoradiotherapy in HPV16-positive cancers. Sequenced by immunoSEQ multiplex PCR; TCRdb stores in-frame clones only, minus some. The sample lists approximately 12,000 clones, 75% to 80% occurring once. This sample was obtained from a patient who underwent chemoradiotherapy. These TCRs come from a human donor with HPV-associated anogenital cancer.

The rearrangement joins TRBV28 to TRBJ2-2, with 7 bases matching TRBD1. The length of the CDR3 is 15 residues. The germline CDR1 and CDR2 sequences are MDHEN and SYDVKM. V was pared by 4 bases and J by 6 bases, with 8 bases of the junction left unmatched. The CDR3 sequence is CASSSQGLSSGELFF. The CDR3, as DNA: TGTGCCAGCAGTTCACAGGGGCTATCCTCCGGGGAGCTGTTTTTT. The entire variable domain, with the rest obtained from reference TRBV28 and TRBJ2-2, is as follows: DVKVTQSSRYLVKRTGEKVFLECVQDMDHENMFWYRQDPGLGLRLIYFSYDVKMKEKGDIPEGYSVSREKKERFSLILESASTNQTSMYLCASSSQGLSSGELFFGEGSRLTVL.

The rearrangement uses TRBV6-5 and TRBJ2-1, with D perhaps matching TRBD1 (6 bases). Germline loops: CDR1 MNHEY, CDR2 SVGAGI. The CDR3 is 12 residues long. Between the trimmed V and J ends, which lost 6 bases and 7 bases, there was a span of 10 bases. CDR3 residues: CASRHQGNEQFF. The CDR3 coding sequence is TGTGCCAGCAGACATCAGGGGAATGAGCAGTTCTTC.

The chain joins TRBV10-3 to TRBJ2-5; D is perhaps TRBD2 (6 bases). CDR3 size: 13 residues. CDR1 is ENHRY and CDR2 is SYGVKD in the germline V gene. V dropped 4 bases and J dropped 3 bases, with 9 bases sitting between them. CDR3 nucleotides: TGTGCCATCAGTGGACGGAGGGAAGAGACCCAGTACTTC. Its protein product is CAISGRREETQYF.

The chain's CDR3 is CATSRGKDHYNEQFF. DNA of the CDR3: TGTGCCACCAGCAGAGGGAAGGATCATTACAATGAGCAGTTCTTC. V is TRBV15 and J is TRBJ2-1, with no clear D. Germline V CDR1 and CDR2: LNHNV, YYDKDF (reference sequence). This CDR3 region has 15 residues. V gave up 1 base and J gave up 4 bases, with 11 bases separating them.

The V gene is TRBV6-1, the J gene TRBJ1-1, with D unresolved. The germline V gene encodes CDR1 MNHNS and CDR2 SASEGT. V was pared by 4 bases and J by 0 bases, with 6 bases between. CDR3 length: 13 amino acids. CDR3 residues: CASSVDMNTEAFF. In DNA form, the CDR3 reads TGTGCCAGCAGTGTAGATATGAACACTGAAGCTTTCTTT.

The V gene is TRBV7-9, the J gene TRBJ2-3; D not certain. Germline loops: CDR1 SEHNR, CDR2 FQNEAQ (reference sequence). V was clipped by 2 bases and J by 2 bases, with 11 bases between them. The CDR3 loop spans 15 amino acids. CDR3 in amino acids: CASSLLVGNTDTQYF. The CDR3 DNA sequence: TGTGCCAGCAGCTTATTGGTGGGGAACACAGATACGCAGTATTTT.

As DNA, the CDR3 is TGTGCCAGCAGTTCATTAGCCGAGACAGCGTACGAGCAGTACTTC. Translation: CASSSLAETAYEQYF. The chain recombines TRBV27 with TRBJ2-7, with TRBD1 as a possible D gene (5 bases). Trimming removed 4 bases from V and 4 bases from J, with 17 bases in between. The CDR3 is 15 amino acids. The germline V gene encodes CDR1 MNHEY and CDR2 SMNVEV (reference sequence).

V is TRBV19 and J is TRBJ1-1, with unresolved D. The CDR3 consists of 15 residues. Per germline, CDR1 LNHDA and CDR2 SQIVND (reference sequence). The V end was cut by 7 bases, the J end by 0 bases, with 15 bases between. The CDR3 nucleotides read TGTGCCAGTACCTACGCCGATAGCATGAACACTGAAGCTTTCTTT. Translating gives CASTYADSMNTEAFF.

The V gene is TRBV6-6, the J gene TRBJ2-7; no definite D call. The germline V gene encodes CDR1 MNHNY and CDR2 SVGAGI (reference sequence). The CDR3 length is 11 residues. V gave up 7 bases and J gave up 6 bases, with 10 bases separating them. The chain's CDR3 is CASKLLGEQYF. The CDR3 DNA reads as TGTGCCAGCAAGCTGCTGGGCGAGCAGTACTTC.

CDR3 region: CAISELGPQNTEAFF. The CDR3 DNA is TGTGCCATCAGTGAGTTGGGACCGCAGAACACTGAAGCTTTCTTT. V is TRBV10-3 and J is TRBJ1-1, with D maybe TRBD1 (5 bases). Germline lookup yields CDR1 ENHRY and CDR2 SYGVKD. This CDR3 has 15 amino acids. Deletions cut 1 base from V and 1 base from J, with 10 bases between.

Only one count was recorded for this clone. The rearrangement joins TRBV14 to TRBJ1-4, with D possibly matching TRBD1 (6 bases). V lost 0 bases to trimming and J lost 4 bases, with 15 bases between them. The CDR3 runs to 17 residues. Germline CDR1 and CDR2: SGHDN and FVKESK. CDR3 bases: TGTGCCAGCAGCCAAGATCTATGGGGGGGCTATAATGAAAAACTGTTTTTT. Its protein is CASSQDLWGGYNEKLFF. Based on the CDR3 plus reference TRBV14 and TRBJ1-4, the full variable domain is EAGVTQFPSHSVIEKGQTVTLRCDPISGHDNLYWYRRVMGKEIKFLLHFVKESKQDESGMPNNRFLAERTGGTYSTLKVQPAELEDSGVYFCASSQDLWGGYNEKLFFGSGTQLSVL.

V usage is TRBV5-6 and J usage is TRBJ1-2, with D perhaps TRBD1 (5 bases). Germline V lookup: CDR1 SGHDT, CDR2 YYEEEE. Trimming shortened V by 2 bases and J by 6 bases, and 11 bases separated the two germline ends. This CDR3 is built from 13 residues. CDR3 sequence reads: CASSLSGDHGYTF. CDR3 coding DNA: TGTGCCAGCAGCTTATCCGGGGACCATGGCTACACCTTC.

This clone was picked up a small number of times. At one boundary the junction diverges from the germline segment, which might be a read error. The chain combines TRBV5-4 with TRBJ1-1; 8 nucleotides agree with TRBD1. The germline V gene has CDR1 SGHNT and CDR2 YYREEE (reference sequence). The CDR3 loop spans 12 amino acids. CDR3 loop: CASSRTGSGRLF. DNA of the CDR3: TGTGCCAGCAGCCGGACAGGGAGTGGGCGGCTCTTT.

The rearrangement uses TRBV7-2 and TRBJ1-5; D may be TRBD1 (6 bases). The CDR3 sequence is 15 residues long. The germline V and J ends were trimmed by 6 bases and 2 bases, with 14 bases remaining between them. Germline CDR1 and CDR2: SGHTA and FQGNSA. The DNA of the CDR3 is TGTGCCAGCAGTCAACAGGGTGGGGGCAATCAGCCCCAGCATTTT. Protein sequence: CASSQQGGGNQPQHF.

The J gene is TRBJ2-5, the V gene TRBV5-1, with D perhaps matching TRBD2 (6 bases). The J call may be wrong; the DNA end is better matched by TRBJ2-7. Germline V gene lookup returns CDR1 SGHRS and CDR2 YFSETQ. The length of the CDR3 is 14 residues. This chain's CDR3 is CASSGAGSPYEQYF. CDR3 bases: TGCGCCAGCAGCGGGGCCGGGAGCCCCTACGAGCAGTACTTC.

V gene TRBV30 combines with J gene TRBJ1-5; D gene uncertain. Trimming took off 3 bases at V and 0 bases at J, with 9 bases between the two ends. The CDR3 covers 14 residues. CDR1 is GTSNPN, CDR2 SVGIG, per germline (reference sequence). CDR3: CAWSPLGSNQPQHF. CDR3 coding DNA: TGTGCCTGGAGCCCTCTGGGTAGCAATCAGCCCCAGCATTTT.

This rearrangement joins TRBV4-1 to TRBJ1-6; D gene uncertain. The CDR3 length is 14 residues. V was cut by 0 bases and J by 9 bases, with 9 bases left in between. Germline V CDR1 and CDR2: MGHRA, YSYEKL. The CDR3 spells CASSQEASSSPLHF. The CDR3, as DNA: TGCGCCAGCAGCCAAGAGGCAAGTAGTTCACCCCTCCACTTT.

This clone was detected only a few times. The chain recombines TRBV7-3 with TRBJ2-2; 9 bases fit TRBD2. Germline CDR1 SGHTA, CDR2 FQGTGA. The CDR3 is made up of 16 amino acids. V lost 5 bases to trimming and J lost 5 bases; unmatched junction nucleotides: 9. This CDR3 reads CASSLVAGVRTGELFF. CDR3 nucleotide sequence: TGTGCCAGCAGCCTTGTAGCGGGAGTAAGAACCGGGGAGCTGTTTTTT.

Turning to this clone: The sample has other DNA sequences that encode this CDR3 too. The chain uses TRBV11-3 and TRBJ2-3, with no clear D. CDR3 length: 15 residues. Germline CDR1 and CDR2: SGHNT and YENEEA. The ends were cut back, 1 base at V and 0 bases at J, with 8 bases in the middle. The CDR3 is CASSLGDTSTDTQYF. In DNA, the CDR3 is TGTGCCAGCAGCTTAGGCGACACGAGCACAGATACGCAGTATTTT. The complete variable domain, with remaining parts taken from reference TRBV11-3 and TRBJ2-3, reads EAGVVQSPRYKIIEKKQPVAFWCNPISGHNTLYWYLQNLGQGPELLIRYENEEAVDDSQLPKDRFSAERLKGVDSTLKIQPAELGDSAVYLCASSLGDTSTDTQYFGPGTRLTVL.